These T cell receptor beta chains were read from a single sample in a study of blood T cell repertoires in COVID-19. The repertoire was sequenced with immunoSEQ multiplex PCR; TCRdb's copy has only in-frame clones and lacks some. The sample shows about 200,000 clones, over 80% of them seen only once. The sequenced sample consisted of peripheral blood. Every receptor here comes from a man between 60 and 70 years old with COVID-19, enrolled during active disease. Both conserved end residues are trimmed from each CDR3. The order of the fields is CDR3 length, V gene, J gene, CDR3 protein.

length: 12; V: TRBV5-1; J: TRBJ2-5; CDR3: ASSSSQAGETQY
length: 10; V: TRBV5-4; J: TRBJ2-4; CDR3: ASSLQGSRQY
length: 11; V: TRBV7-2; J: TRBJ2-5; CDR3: ASSLRREETQY
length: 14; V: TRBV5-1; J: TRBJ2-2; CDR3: ASSSQGPSYTGELF
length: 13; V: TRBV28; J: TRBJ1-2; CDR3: ASSQWAGPLYGYT
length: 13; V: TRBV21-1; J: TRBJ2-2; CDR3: ASTIRTDDPGELF
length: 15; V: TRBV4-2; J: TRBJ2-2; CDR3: ASSQVGGAVMAGELF
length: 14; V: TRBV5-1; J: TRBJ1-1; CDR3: ASSLVPSSVNTEAF
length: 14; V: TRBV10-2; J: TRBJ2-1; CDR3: ASSPRGSGRGNEQF
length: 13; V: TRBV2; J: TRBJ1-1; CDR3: ARDGQTGLNTEAF
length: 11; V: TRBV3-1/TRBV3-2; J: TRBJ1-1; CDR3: ASSQHRGDPAF
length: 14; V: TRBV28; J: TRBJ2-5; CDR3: ASSLSGIREQETQY
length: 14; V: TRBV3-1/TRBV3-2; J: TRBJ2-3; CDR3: ASSLFRASGTDTQY
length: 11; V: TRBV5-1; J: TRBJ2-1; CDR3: ASSTGSLNEQF
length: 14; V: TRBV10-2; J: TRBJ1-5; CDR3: ASSDLQGTSNQPQH
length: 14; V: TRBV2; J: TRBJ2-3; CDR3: ASSRNRGGGSDTQY
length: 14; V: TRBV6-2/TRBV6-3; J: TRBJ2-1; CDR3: ASSWVVRGAYNEQF
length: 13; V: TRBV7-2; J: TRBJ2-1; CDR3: ASSTDRTTFNEQF
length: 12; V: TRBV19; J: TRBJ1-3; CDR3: ASTWDSSGNTIY
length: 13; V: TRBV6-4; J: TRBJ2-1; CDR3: ASSEAGSGYNEQF
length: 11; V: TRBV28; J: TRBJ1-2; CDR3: ASSRRDIYGYT
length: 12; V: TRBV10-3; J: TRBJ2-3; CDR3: AITTGISTDTQY
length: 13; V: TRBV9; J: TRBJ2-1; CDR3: ASSVQGEIRNEQF
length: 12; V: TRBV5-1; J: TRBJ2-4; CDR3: ASSPLTGENIQY
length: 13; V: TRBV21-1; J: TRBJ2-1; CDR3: ASSNSGQGATEQF
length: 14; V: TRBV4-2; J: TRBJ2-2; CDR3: ASSQDPSDNTGELF
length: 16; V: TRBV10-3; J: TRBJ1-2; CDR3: AISESKRGRTESPGYT
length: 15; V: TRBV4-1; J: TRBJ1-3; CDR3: ASSQVHGGSSGNTIY
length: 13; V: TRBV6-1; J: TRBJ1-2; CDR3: ASSESTTGVNGYT
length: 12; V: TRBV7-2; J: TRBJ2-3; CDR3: ASSLKQGINTQY
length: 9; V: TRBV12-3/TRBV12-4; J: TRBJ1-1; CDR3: ASSDRTRAF
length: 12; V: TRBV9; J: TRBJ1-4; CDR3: ASSVAGGEEKLF
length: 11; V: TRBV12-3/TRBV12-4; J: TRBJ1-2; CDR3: ASSFGRGYGYT
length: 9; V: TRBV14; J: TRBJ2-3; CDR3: ASSYTDTQY
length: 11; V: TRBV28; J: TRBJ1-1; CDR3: ASILQGLAEAF
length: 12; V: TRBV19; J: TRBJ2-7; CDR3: ASSDRGFSYEQY
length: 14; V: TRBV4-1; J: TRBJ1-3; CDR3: ASSQDPRRAGNTIY
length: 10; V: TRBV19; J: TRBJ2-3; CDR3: ASSPSTDTQY
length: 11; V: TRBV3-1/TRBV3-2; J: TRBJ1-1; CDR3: ASSPDRDTEAF
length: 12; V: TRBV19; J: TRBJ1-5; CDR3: ASTGGFRNQPQH
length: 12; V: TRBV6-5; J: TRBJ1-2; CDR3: ASAFRGSNYGYT
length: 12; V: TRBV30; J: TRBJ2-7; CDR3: AWTRTGGSDEQY